A single sample gave rise to the 8 T cell receptor beta chains below, sequenced in a study of T cell repertoires in cytomegalovirus infection. TCRdb reanalysed the reads using MiXCR and keeps one entry per CDR3 protein. Here the sample spans about 440,000 distinct CDR3 sequences, under 40% being singletons. The sample comprised PBMCs. The source of these receptors is a human donor in good health (CMV status not recorded). Some clones in this sample may be carry-over from other donors' samples.

This chain joins TRBV5-5 and TRBJ2-7; D gene unclear. This CDR3 region has 12 residues. Trimming removed 0 bases at V and 4 bases at J, with 5 bases between. The germline V gene encodes CDR1 SGHKS and CDR2 YYEKEE (reference sequence). The CDR3 DNA is TGTGCCAGCAGCTTGGATAAATACGAGCAGTACTTC. Translated: CASSLDKYEQYF.

This chain links TRBV6-2 or TRBV6-3 with TRBJ1-2, with TRBD1 matching over 7 bases. From germline, CDR1 is MNHEY and CDR2 SVGEGT. After removal of 6 bases from V and 8 bases from J, the junction contained 6 bases not matched to a gene. CDR3 length: 12 amino acids. As DNA, the CDR3 is TGTGCCAGCAGCCACGACAGGGACGGCTACACCTTC. Protein sequence: CASSHDRDGYTF.

This clonotype was counted between two and nine times. The CDR3 region is CASSQVTGINTEAFF. The CDR3 DNA sequence: TGCGCCAGCAGCCAAGTCACCGGGATCAACACTGAAGCTTTCTTT. The chain uses TRBV4-1 and TRBJ1-1; D gene ambiguous. CDR1 MGHRA and CDR2 YSYEKL come from the germline V gene. V was clipped by 1 base and J by 2 bases, with 11 bases between them. The CDR3 is made up of 15 amino acids.

Points on this clonotype: A much bigger clone sits one base away, suggesting this may be a read error. This chain connects TRBV28 to TRBJ1-5; 7 bases align to TRBD1. Germline CDR1 and CDR2: MDHEN and SYDVKM. The CDR3 totals 15 residues. V lost 7 bases to trimming and J lost 3 bases; unmatched junction nucleotides: 9. The CDR3 DNA reads as TGTGCCAGCATTTGGACAGGAGCGACCAATCAGCCCCAGCATTTT. Protein product: CASIWTGATNQPQHF.

The chain carries TRBV10-3 and TRBJ2-7; D is perhaps TRBD1 or TRBD2 (6 bases each). The CDR3 extends over 15 amino acids. The V end lost 8 bases, the J end lost 2 bases, and 19 bases lay between the germline ends. Germline assignment: CDR1 ENHRY and CDR2 SYGVKD. The DNA for the CDR3 is TGTGCCATCGGGGACTCCGGGACAACTACCTACGAGCAGTACTTC. Translated: CAIGDSGTTTYEQYF.

The rearrangement links TRBV7-2 to TRBJ2-1, with TRBD2 matching 10 bases. Germline values: CDR1 SGHTA, CDR2 FQGNSA. The V and J ends lost 5 bases and 5 bases, in that order; junction bases with no gene match: 3. CDR3 length: 14 amino acids. This CDR3 is CASSSGGADNEQFF. The CDR3 nucleotides read TGTGCCAGCAGCAGCGGGGGGGCCGACAATGAGCAGTTCTTC.

The chain combines TRBV6-5 with TRBJ2-2, with a possible D match to TRBD1 (6 bases). This CDR3 comprises 16 residues. V was shortened by 0 bases and J by 6 bases, with 14 bases between the two germline ends. Germline V CDR1 and CDR2: MNHEY, SVGAGI. CDR3 sequence (DNA): TGTGCCAGCAGTTACTCGATTACAGGGTTCGCCGGGGAGCTGTTTTTT. Translation: CASSYSITGFAGELFF.

This clonotype appeared a few times. The gene calls are TRBV11-2 and TRBJ2-3, with TRBD2 identical over 7 bases. The CDR3 contains 17 residues. Losses at the gene ends were 0 bases for V and 4 bases for J; bases not matched to a gene: 10. Germline CDR1 reads SGHAT; CDR2 reads FQNNGV. The CDR3 DNA sequence: TGTGCCAGCAGCTTAGATCTCGGGACTACCAGCGCAGATACGCAGTATTTT. Translated, it gives CASSLDLGTTSADTQYF.